Listed below are T cell receptor beta chains from one sample, sequenced in a study of T cells expressing NK-cell markers. Using the 5' RACE reads, TCRdb records one entry per CDR3 protein without DNA. Its clone listing holds 150,000 or so distinct CDR3 sequences. The sample was blood T cells: a sorted CD56 or NKG2C T cell subset, CD4+ or CD8+ T cells, or bulk PBMC T cells (not recorded which). These receptors were obtained from a woman aged 45-60 years in good health. Each CDR3 is given with its conserved first and last residue.

j_call v_call cdr3_aa
TRBJ2-5 TRBV29-1 CSVLSRGRETQYF
TRBJ2-1 TRBV12-3/TRBV12-4 CASSSSGLASYNEQFF
TRBJ2-7 TRBV29-1 CSVAGLLAPLYEQYF
TRBJ2-6 TRBV5-5 CASSWDSSGANVLTF
TRBJ1-5 TRBV19 CASSAFGSVQPQHF
TRBJ2-5 TRBV7-9 CASSITGAPLQETQYF
TRBJ2-7 TRBV6-5 CASSYALHLSYEQYF
TRBJ2-7 TRBV2 CASSEFTGRQTYEQYF
TRBJ2-5 TRBV4-1 CASSQDRTKETQYF
TRBJ2-2 TRBV29-1 CSVGLLGELFF
TRBJ2-1 TRBV7-6 CASSFYTGLANNEQFF
TRBJ2-1 TRBV11-2 CASSPIEGRGNEQFF
TRBJ2-2 TRBV7-9 CASSSLTSGTGELFF